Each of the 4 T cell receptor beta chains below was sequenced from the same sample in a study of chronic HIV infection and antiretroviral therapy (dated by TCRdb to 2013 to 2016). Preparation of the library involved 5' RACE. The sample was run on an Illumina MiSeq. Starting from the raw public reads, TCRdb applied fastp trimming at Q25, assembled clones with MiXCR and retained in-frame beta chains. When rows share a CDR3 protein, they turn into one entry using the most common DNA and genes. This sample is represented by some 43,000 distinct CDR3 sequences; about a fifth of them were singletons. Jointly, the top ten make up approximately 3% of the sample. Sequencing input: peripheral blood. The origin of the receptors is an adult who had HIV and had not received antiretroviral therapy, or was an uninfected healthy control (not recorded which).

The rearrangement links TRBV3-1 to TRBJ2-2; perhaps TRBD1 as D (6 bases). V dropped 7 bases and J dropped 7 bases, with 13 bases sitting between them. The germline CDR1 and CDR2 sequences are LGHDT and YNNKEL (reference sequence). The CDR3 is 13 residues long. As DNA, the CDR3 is TGTGCCAGCATGGTGGGGGCCGGCGGGGAGCTGTTTTTT. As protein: CASMVGAGGELFF.

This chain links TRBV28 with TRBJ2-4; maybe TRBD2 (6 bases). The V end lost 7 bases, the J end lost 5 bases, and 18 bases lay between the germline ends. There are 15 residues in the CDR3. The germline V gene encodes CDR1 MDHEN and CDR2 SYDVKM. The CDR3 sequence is CASISGGDSQNIQYF. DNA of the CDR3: TGTGCCAGCATTTCCGGAGGGGACTCCCAAAACATTCAGTACTTC. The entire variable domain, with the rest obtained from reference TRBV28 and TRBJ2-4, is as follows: DVKVTQSSRYLVKRTGEKVFLECVQDMDHENMFWYRQDPGLGLRLIYFSYDVKMKEKGDIPEGYSVSREKKERFSLILESASTNQTSMYLCASISGGDSQNIQYFGAGTRLSVL.

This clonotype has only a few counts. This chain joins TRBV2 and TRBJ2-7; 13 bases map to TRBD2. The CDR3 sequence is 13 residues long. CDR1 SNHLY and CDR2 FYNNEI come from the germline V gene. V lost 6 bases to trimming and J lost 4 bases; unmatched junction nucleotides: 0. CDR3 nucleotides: TGTGCCAGCAGGACTAGCGGGAGGTACGAGCAGTACTTC. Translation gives CASRTSGRYEQYF.

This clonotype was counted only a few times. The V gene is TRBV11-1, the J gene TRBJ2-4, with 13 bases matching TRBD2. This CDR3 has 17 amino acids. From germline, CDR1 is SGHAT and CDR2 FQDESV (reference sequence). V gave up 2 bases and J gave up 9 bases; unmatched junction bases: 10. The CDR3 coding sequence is TGTGCCAGCAGCTTATCAAAAGGACTAGCGGGAGTGTTCATTCAGTACTTC. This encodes CASSLSKGLAGVFIQYF.